This T cell receptor (beta chain) was identified in a study of somatic mutations in cytotoxic T cells in rheumatoid arthritis. Study-level information: Patient blood (under 33 ml EDTA) was taken immediately after diagnosis and before treatment.

Sequencing was performed with immunoSEQ multiplex PCR; in TCRdb, only in-frame clones are kept and a portion is missing. Seen here are roughly 14,000 clones, around nine tenths observed once, and the top ten hold more than 15%. After removal of 6 bases from V and 11 bases from J, the junction contained 17 bases not matched to a gene. Germline V CDR1 and CDR2: SEHNR, FQNEAQ (reference sequence). The CDR3 runs 16 residues. On this clone itself: Antigen unknown.

General observations from the study: For patients with rheumatoid arthritis, CD8+ clonality went up with age, while healthy controls showed no such change. More than 20% of CD8+ cells belonged to the largest clone in about an eighth of the roughly 65 patients.

Purity of the CD4+ and CD8+ cells, isolated by positive magnetic bead selection, was checked by flow cytometry. This clonotype was sampled from a man between 70 and 80 years old with rheumatoid arthritis. The V gene is TRBV7-9, the J gene TRBJ2-1, with 9 bases lining up with TRBD1. The material sequenced was CD4+ T cells sorted from blood. The DNA for the CDR3 is TGTGCCAGCAGTGGGACAGGGATTAGATATCGGAATCAGCAGTTCTTC. Translation gives CASSGTGIRYRNQQFF. Complete variable domain (other parts from reference TRBV7-9 and TRBJ2-1): DTGVSQNPRHKITKRGQNVTFRCDPISEHNRLYWYRQTLGQGPEFLTYFQNEAQLEKSRLLSDRFSAERPKGSFSTLEIQRTEQGDSAMYLCASSGTGIRYRNQQFFGPGTRLTVL.